Below are 26 T cell receptor beta chains sequenced from a single sample in a study of T cell responses to AZD1222 COVID-19 vaccine. Produced via immunoSEQ multiplex PCR; TCRdb's table is partial and in-frame only. The profile covers around 44,000 clones, with 86% appearing a single time and less than 9% taken by the ten largest. Sequences were derived from peripheral blood, sampled 28 days after the second AZD1222 dose. These TCRs come from an adult who received the AZD1222 COVID-19 vaccine.

The rearrangement joins TRBV2 to TRBJ1-4; no reliable D call. Germline lookup yields CDR1 SNHLY and CDR2 FYNNEI. Trimming removed 3 bases at V and 14 bases at J, with 16 bases between. The CDR3 contains 13 residues. CDR3 region: CASSDLLGVLLFF. The CDR3 region has the DNA TGTGCCAGCAGTGATCTTCTCGGGGTCCTGCTGTTTTTT.

V and J are TRBV29-1 and TRBJ2-1; TRBD1 agrees at 8 bases. Germline values: CDR1 SQVTM, CDR2 ANQGSEA. The CDR3 runs 15 residues. Losses at the gene ends were 4 bases for V and 4 bases for J; bases not matched to a gene: 9. The CDR3 bases are TGCAGCGTTGCAGGGGGCCCCACCGTTTACAATGAGCAGTTCTTC. This gives the protein CSVAGGPTVYNEQFF.

The gene calls are TRBV5-4 and TRBJ2-2; tentatively, D is TRBD2 (6 bases). CDR1 and CDR2 (germline): SGHNT, YYREEE (reference sequence). The length of the CDR3 is 18 residues. Trimming stripped 0 bases from V and 0 bases from J, with 15 bases between. CDR3 nucleotides: TGTGCCAGCAGCTTGGAGTTGCATAGCGGACCGAACACCGGGGAGCTGTTTTTT. It codes for CASSLELHSGPNTGELFF.

The gene calls are TRBV29-1 and TRBJ1-2; D not certain. The CDR3 is 11 residues long. CDR1 and CDR2 (germline): SQVTM, ANQGSEA. Trimming took 0 bases from V and 5 from J, leaving 4 bases between them. The CDR3 region has the DNA TGCAGCGTTGAAGACCAGTATGGCTACACCTTC. Translation gives CSVEDQYGYTF.

The chain joins TRBV28 to TRBJ2-7; 8 bases match TRBD2. Looked up from germline, CDR1 is MDHEN and CDR2 is SYDVKM. This CDR3 region has 18 residues. J lost 1 base, V lost 5 bases, and 16 bases had no gene match. CDR3 nucleotides: TGTGCCAGCAGTCGATCCCCGGGACTAGGGGCCCTTTCCTACGAGCAGTACTTC. It is translated as CASSRSPGLGALSYEQYF.

The gene calls are TRBV7-3 and TRBJ2-3; 8 bases are a match to TRBD1. Germline values: CDR1 SGHTA, CDR2 FQGTGA. CDR3 length equals 15 residues. J was trimmed by 2 bases and V by 4 bases; bases with no gene match: 5. CDR3 nucleotide sequence: TGTGCCAGCAGCTCTGGCAGGGGGCTCACAGATACGCAGTATTTT. Translated, it gives CASSSGRGLTDTQYF.

The CDR3 loop is CASSLAGTGDYEQYF. The CDR3 region has the DNA TGTGCCAGCAGTTTAGCCGGGACAGGGGACTACGAGCAGTACTTC. The chain uses TRBV28 and TRBJ2-7, with 10 bases lining up with TRBD1. The CDR3 runs 15 residues. V shed 2 bases, J shed 3 bases, and the junction held 4 bases outside the gene matches. CDR1 and CDR2 from the germline V gene are MDHEN and SYDVKM.

V is TRBV7-9 and J is TRBJ1-2; D call uncertain. The CDR3 consists of 12 residues. Germline V lookup: CDR1 SEHNR, CDR2 FQNEAQ (reference sequence). Trimming shortened V by 3 bases and J by 4 bases, and 6 bases separated the two germline ends. The CDR3 loop reads CASSLAGYGYTF. CDR3 bases: TGTGCCAGCAGCTTGGCAGGCTATGGCTACACCTTC. Drawing the rest from reference TRBV7-9 and TRBJ1-2, the complete variable domain is DTGVSQNPRHKITKRGQNVTFRCDPISEHNRLYWYRQTLGQGPEFLTYFQNEAQLEKSRLLSDRFSAERPKGSFSTLEIQRTEQGDSAMYLCASSLAGYGYTFGSGTRLTVV.

The chain combines TRBV3-1 (or the pseudogene TRBV3-2) with TRBJ1-4; D is uncertain. CDR1 is LGHDT, CDR2 YNNKEL, per germline (reference sequence). The CDR3 runs 13 residues. Trimming removed 3 bases at V and 3 bases at J, with 5 bases between. The DNA for the CDR3 is TGTGCCAGCAGCCAGGGTCCTAATGAAAAACTGTTTTTT. It encodes CASSQGPNEKLFF.

The rearrangement uses TRBV5-1 and TRBJ1-1, with D perhaps matching TRBD1 (5 bases). Germline CDR1 reads SGHRS; CDR2 reads YFSETQ. The CDR3 contains 15 residues. Trimming removed 0 bases from V and 0 bases from J, with 9 bases in between. CDR3 sequence: CASSLVAGLNTEAFF. The CDR3 DNA sequence: TGCGCCAGCAGCTTGGTGGCGGGACTGAACACTGAAGCTTTCTTT.

The gene calls are TRBV13 and TRBJ1-5; 7 bases align to TRBD1. Germline assignment: CDR1 PRHDT and CDR2 FYEKMQ (reference sequence). V dropped 3 bases and J dropped 2; count of bases not matched to a gene: 7. This CDR3 has 16 amino acids. The CDR3 DNA reads TGTGCCAGCAGCTTCAGCAGGGGGACGGGCAATCAGCCCCAGCATTTT. Translating it yields CASSFSRGTGNQPQHF. Complete variable domain (other parts from reference TRBV13 and TRBJ1-5): AAGVIQSPRHLIKEKRETATLKCYPIPRHDTVYWYQQGPGQDPQFLISFYEKMQSDKGSIPDRFSAQQFSDYHSELNMSSLELGDSALYFCASSFSRGTGNQPQHFGDGTRLSIL.

The J gene is TRBJ2-5, the V gene TRBV3-1 (or the pseudogene TRBV3-2), with D unresolved. Trimming removed 1 base from V and 5 bases from J, with 8 bases in between. Germline V lookup: CDR1 LGHDT, CDR2 YNNKEL (reference sequence). The CDR3 consists of 13 residues. The CDR3 region has the DNA TGTGCCAGCAGCCAAGGGAATACCGAGACCCAGTACTTC. It encodes CASSQGNTETQYF.

The CDR3 loop is CASSRDRGTYEQYF. The CDR3 region has the DNA TGTGCCAGCAGCCGGGACAGGGGGACCTACGAGCAGTACTTC. V and J are TRBV7-9 and TRBJ2-7; 11 bases map to TRBD1. The V and J ends lost 5 bases and 2 bases, in that order; junction bases with no gene match: 2. The germline gives CDR1 SEHNR, CDR2 FQNEAQ (reference sequence). The CDR3 contains 14 residues.

This chain joins TRBV19 and TRBJ2-4; 12 bases map to TRBD2. Per germline, CDR1 LNHDA and CDR2 SQIVND (reference sequence). Germline trimming cut 3 bases from V and 0 bases from J; bases unmatched to any gene: 6. This CDR3 has 18 amino acids. CDR3 in DNA: TGTGCCAGTAGTATTCTAGCGGGAGGGCTTGGAGCCAAAAACATTCAGTACTTC. This translates into CASSILAGGLGAKNIQYF.

The rearrangement uses TRBV15 and TRBJ1-6, with TRBD1 as a possible D gene (5 bases). There are 17 residues in the CDR3. Germline assignment: CDR1 LNHNV and CDR2 YYDKDF (reference sequence). Trimming pared 0 bases from V and 7 bases from J, leaving 16 bases between. CDR3 loop: CATSRDPGGEWNSPLHF. The CDR3 coding sequence is TGTGCCACCAGCAGAGATCCGGGGGGGGAATGGAATTCACCCCTCCACTTT.

The V gene is TRBV7-8, the J gene TRBJ1-2; D ambiguous. The V end was cut by 5 bases, the J end by 2 bases, with 12 bases between. Germline CDR1 is SGHVS and CDR2 is FQNEAQ. The CDR3 length is 14 residues. CDR3 residues: CASSPAVSNYGYTF. CDR3 bases: TGTGCCAGCAGCCCAGCGGTCTCCAACTATGGCTACACCTTC.

This clone was found once. This chain joins TRBV6-5 and TRBJ2-7; the D gene is possibly TRBD2 (6 bases). The CDR3 has 14 amino acids. The V end was cut by 8 bases, the J end by 3 bases, with 17 bases between. Per germline, CDR1 MNHEY and CDR2 SVGAGI. CDR3 sequence: CASARDSAYYEQYF. The CDR3, as DNA: TGTGCCAGCGCCCGGGACTCTGCCTACTACGAGCAGTACTTC.

V and J are TRBV5-1 and TRBJ2-7; no clear D. The CDR3 is made up of 13 amino acids. Germline V lookup: CDR1 SGHRS, CDR2 YFSETQ. The ends were cut back, 4 bases at V and 6 bases at J, with 14 bases in the middle. This CDR3 reads CASSATIAREQYF. CDR3 bases: TGCGCCAGCAGCGCAACGATAGCTCGCGAGCAGTACTTC.

This chain joins TRBV7-3 and TRBJ2-7; 11 positions match TRBD2. Germline V gene data show CDR1 as SGHTA and CDR2 as FQGTGA. With V trimmed by 2 bases and J by 2 bases, 2 bases remained unmatched. The CDR3 contains 15 residues. The CDR3 region is CASSLGSGRAYEQYF. The CDR3 coding sequence is TGTGCCAGCAGCTTAGGTAGCGGGAGGGCCTACGAGCAGTACTTC.

This clone came up once. The V call is TRBV9, the J call TRBJ2-1; D could derive from TRBD1 or TRBD2 (6 bases each). Per germline, CDR1 SGDLS and CDR2 YYNGEE. The CDR3 consists of 17 residues. V lost 0 bases and J lost 2, with 15 bases in between. The CDR3 is CASSVGEGGRPYNEQFF. Here the CDR3 DNA reads TGTGCCAGCAGCGTAGGCGAGGGGGGACGGCCCTACAATGAGCAGTTCTTC.

The V and J genes are TRBV27 and TRBJ2-3, with D possibly matching TRBD1 (6 bases). The germline V and J ends were trimmed by 2 bases and 6 bases, with 18 bases remaining between them. This CDR3 spans 16 amino acids. Per germline, CDR1 MNHEY and CDR2 SMNVEV (reference sequence). CDR3 residues: CASSLGRGPKADTQYF. The CDR3, as DNA: TGTGCCAGCAGTTTAGGCAGGGGTCCTAAGGCGGATACGCAGTATTTT.

The genes are TRBV6-5 and TRBJ1-5; TRBD1 is a possible D gene (5 bases). Trimming took 2 bases from V and 0 from J, leaving 8 bases between them. This CDR3 spans 15 amino acids. Germline V gene sequence: CDR1 MNHEY, CDR2 SVGAGI. CDR3 bases: TGTGCCAGCAGTTACAGCCAGGGTAGCAATCAGCCCCAGCATTTT. Translating it yields CASSYSQGSNQPQHF.

This chain uses TRBV4-1 with TRBJ2-7, with a possible D match to TRBD2 (6 bases). Germline V lookup: CDR1 MGHRA, CDR2 YSYEKL. The CDR3 loop spans 16 amino acids. The V and J ends lost 4 bases and 0 bases respectively, with 16 bases between them. CDR3 sequence reads: CASSPGLSLSSYEQYF. DNA of the CDR3: TGCGCCAGCAGCCCGGGACTTTCTCTTAGCTCCTACGAGCAGTACTTC.

This clone was counted a single time. At one end, the junction sequence differs from germline, possibly due to a read error. The genes are TRBV28 and TRBJ2-7; D not resolved. CDR3 length equals 15 residues. Looked up from germline, CDR1 is MDHEN and CDR2 is SYDVKM. The CDR3 region has the DNA TGTGCCAGTAGTTTAGGCGGAATGAGCTCCTACGAGCAGTACTTC. It specifies CASSLGGMSSYEQYF.

The rearrangement links TRBV7-2 to TRBJ2-4, with unresolved D. The V gene lost 3 bases and the J gene lost 3 bases, with 12 bases spanning the gap. This CDR3 region has 15 residues. Germline lookup yields CDR1 SGHTA and CDR2 FQGNSA. CDR3 residues: CASSLPRRDKNIQYF. The DNA for the CDR3 is TGTGCCAGCAGCTTGCCCAGGCGCGACAAAAACATTCAGTACTTC.

This clone was seen only a few times. The genes are TRBV10-3 and TRBJ2-2; D unclear. The germline gives CDR1 ENHRY, CDR2 SYGVKD. This CDR3 comprises 14 residues. V gave up 0 bases and J gave up 4 bases, with 6 bases separating them. CDR3 bases: TGTGCCATCAGTGAGTCTCATAGCACCGGGGAGCTGTTTTTT. This codes for CAISESHSTGELFF.